What follows are 30 T cell receptor beta chains derived from one specimen sequenced in a study of cytomegalovirus exposure and HLA in healthy donors. The PCR ran on 60 Vbeta and 13 Jbeta primers. Libraries were prepared by immunoSEQ multiplex PCR; TCRdb keeps only in-frame clonotypes and omits some of them. The table records roughly 90,000 clones, approximately 85% of them present only once. Material for sequencing was PBMCs. These receptors were collected from a man aged 30 to 45 in good health and CMV-seropositive.

The V and J genes are TRBV18 and TRBJ2-7, with 7 bases that match TRBD2. The CDR3 extends over 16 amino acids. V shed 3 bases, J shed 4 bases, and the junction held 12 bases outside the gene matches. Germline CDR1 and CDR2: KGHSH and LQKENI. The CDR3 here is CASSPGVRQGGYEQYF. In nucleotides, the CDR3 is TGTGCCAGCTCACCGGGGGTCCGGCAGGGAGGGTACGAGCAGTACTTC.

The rearrangement uses TRBV4-1 and TRBJ2-3; 10 bases are shared with TRBD2. CDR1 is MGHRA and CDR2 is YSYEKL in the germline V gene. J gave up 5 bases and V 3 bases, and 11 bases lay outside the gene matches. The CDR3 length is 17 residues. This chain's CDR3 is CASSHRLAGDLVDTQYF. The CDR3 DNA is TGCGCCAGCAGCCATAGGCTAGCGGGAGATCTTGTAGATACGCAGTATTTT.

V and J are TRBV28 and TRBJ2-7, with TRBD2 identical over 11 bases. CDR1 MDHEN and CDR2 SYDVKM come from the germline V gene. This CDR3 is built from 14 residues. J was trimmed by 3 bases and V by 5 bases; bases with no gene match: 3. CDR3 nucleotides: TGTGCCAGCAGTACACTAGCGGGAGTCTACGAGCAGTACTTC. Translating gives CASSTLAGVYEQYF. Filled out from reference TRBV28 and TRBJ2-7, the complete variable domain reads DVKVTQSSRYLVKRTGEKVFLECVQDMDHENMFWYRQDPGLGLRLIYFSYDVKMKEKGDIPEGYSVSREKKERFSLILESASTNQTSMYLCASSTLAGVYEQYFGPGTRLTVT.

V usage is TRBV18 and J usage is TRBJ2-1; D is possibly TRBD2 (6 bases). The CDR3 extends over 13 amino acids. V lost 6 bases to trimming and J lost 7 bases, with 13 bases between them. The germline V gene encodes CDR1 KGHSH and CDR2 LQKENI. The CDR3 spells CASSLDYQNEQFF. The CDR3 nucleotides are TGTGCCAGCTCCCTGGACTATCAGAATGAGCAGTTCTTC. The variable domain in full, completed from reference TRBV18 and TRBJ2-1, reads NAGVMQNPRHLVRRRGQEARLRCSPMKGHSHVYWYRQLPEEGLKFMVYLQKENIIDESGMPKERFSAEFPKEGPSILRIQQVVRGDSAAYFCASSLDYQNEQFFGPGTRLTVL.

This chain uses TRBV5-5 with TRBJ1-2; D unclear. Germline values: CDR1 SGHKS, CDR2 YYEKEE (reference sequence). The CDR3 loop spans 14 amino acids. Trimming took off 4 bases at V and 2 bases at J, with 12 bases between the two ends. CDR3 residues: CASSGVGVNYGYTF. CDR3 sequence (DNA): TGTGCCAGCAGCGGGGTGGGAGTAAACTATGGCTACACCTTC. Filled out from reference TRBV5-5 and TRBJ1-2, the complete variable domain reads DAGVTQSPTHLIKTRGQQVTLRCSPISGHKSVSWYQQVLGQGPQFIFQYYEKEERGRGNFPDRFSARQFPNYSSELNVNALLLGDSALYLCASSGVGVNYGYTFGSGTRLTVV.

The chain joins TRBV9 to TRBJ2-1, with D possibly TRBD2 on 6 matching bases. The V gene lost 4 bases and the J gene lost 8 bases, with 19 bases spanning the gap. Germline V CDR1 and CDR2: SGDLS, YYNGEE. This CDR3 is built from 15 residues. CDR3 loop: CASSSRGGRDDEQFF. The CDR3 DNA reads TGTGCCAGCAGCTCTCGTGGTGGGCGGGACGATGAGCAGTTCTTC. The full variable domain, completed using reference TRBV9 and TRBJ2-1, is DSGVTQTPKHLITATGQRVTLRCSPRSGDLSVYWYQQSLDQGLQFLIQYYNGEERAKGNILERFSAQQFPDLHSELNLSSLELGDSALYFCASSSRGGRDDEQFFGPGTRLTVL.

A note on this clone: Other nucleotide sequences in the sample specify the same CDR3. This sequence joins TRBV5-6 and TRBJ2-7; 8 nucleotides line up with TRBD2. J lost 5 bases, V lost 4 bases, and 14 bases had no gene match. This CDR3 has 16 residues. Germline CDR1 SGHDT, CDR2 YYEEEE. The CDR3 region has the DNA TGTGCCAGCAGCCTATCCGGGGGGGGGCACTACGACGAGCAGTACTTC. Translation gives CASSLSGGGHYDEQYF.

The count of this clone is one. The V call is TRBV13, the J call TRBJ2-3, with a tentative D call TRBD1 (5 bases). The germline V and J ends were trimmed by 0 bases and 0 bases, with 7 bases remaining between them. Per the germline V gene, CDR1 is PRHDT and CDR2 is FYEKMQ (reference sequence). The CDR3 contains 15 residues. The CDR3 bases are TGTGCCAGCAGCTTAGGTAGGGGAAGCACAGATACGCAGTATTTT. Translated: CASSLGRGSTDTQYF. The full variable domain, in which reference TRBV13 and TRBJ2-3 provide the parts outside the CDR3, is AAGVIQSPRHLIKEKRETATLKCYPIPRHDTVYWYQQGPGQDPQFLISFYEKMQSDKGSIPDRFSAQQFSDYHSELNMSSLELGDSALYFCASSLGRGSTDTQYFGPGTRLTVL.

V and J are TRBV25-1 and TRBJ2-5, with a weak D call TRBD1 (5 bases). V lost 0 bases to trimming and J lost 2 bases, with 13 bases between them. Germline V gene data show CDR1 as MGHDK and CDR2 as SYGVNS. The CDR3 contains 16 residues. CDR3 DNA: TGTGCCAGCAGTGAATATGGCAGGGATGTTCAAGAGACCCAGTACTTC. Translated: CASSEYGRDVQETQYF. Filled out from reference TRBV25-1 and TRBJ2-5, the complete variable domain reads EADIYQTPRYLVIGTGKKITLECSQTMGHDKMYWYQQDPGMELHLIHYSYGVNSTEKGDLSSESTVSRIRTEHFPLTLESARPSHTSQYLCASSEYGRDVQETQYFGPGTRLLVL.

The chain combines TRBV7-9 with TRBJ2-7, with D possibly matching TRBD2 (5 bases). The CDR3 consists of 14 residues. V was clipped by 4 bases and J by 4 bases, with 14 bases between them. CDR1 and CDR2 from the germline V gene are SEHNR and FQNEAQ (reference sequence). Here the CDR3 reads CASSSTKEAYEQYF. The CDR3 coding sequence is TGTGCCAGCAGCTCTACCAAGGAGGCTTACGAGCAGTACTTC.

The genes are TRBV5-8 and TRBJ2-3; 10 bases line up with TRBD2. CDR1 SGHTS and CDR2 YDEGEE come from the germline V gene. J lost 8 bases, V lost 2 bases, and 8 bases had no gene match. The CDR3 extends over 15 amino acids. The CDR3 bases are TGTGCCAGCAGCTTAAGAGCGGGAGGGCCTATTACGCAGTATTTT. As protein: CASSLRAGGPITQYF.

This rearrangement joins TRBV28 to TRBJ2-7; the D gene is possibly TRBD2 (6 bases). The CDR3 loop spans 15 amino acids. The V and J ends lost 3 bases and 0 bases respectively, with 12 bases between them. Germline values: CDR1 MDHEN, CDR2 SYDVKM. The CDR3 protein is CASSFYLAHSYEQYF. The CDR3 DNA reads TGTGCCAGCAGTTTCTATCTAGCGCACTCCTACGAGCAGTACTTC.

The V call is TRBV30, the J call TRBJ2-7; unclear D gene. The germline V gene has CDR1 GTSNPN and CDR2 SVGIG (reference sequence). CDR3 length: 11 residues. With 2 bases removed from V and 6 bases from J, the gap between germline ends came to 8 bases. CDR3 sequence: CAWSLGGEQYF. The CDR3 bases are TGTGCCTGGAGTCTCGGCGGCGAGCAGTACTTC.

The chain is built from TRBV6-5 and TRBJ2-1; the match to TRBD2 covers 7 bases. This CDR3 comprises 14 residues. Germline lookup yields CDR1 MNHEY and CDR2 SVGAGI. V was pared by 6 bases and J by 5 bases, with 7 bases of the junction left unmatched. The CDR3 is CASREGLSNNEQFF. The CDR3 bases are TGTGCCAGCAGGGAGGGACTATCCAACAATGAGCAGTTCTTC.

V gene TRBV19 combines with J gene TRBJ2-1; 7 bases line up with TRBD1. There are 17 residues in the CDR3. The germline V gene has CDR1 LNHDA and CDR2 SQIVND (reference sequence). J was trimmed by 0 bases and V by 7 bases; bases with no gene match: 12. The CDR3 coding sequence is TGTGCCAGTAATTATGGGAACAGGGACAGCTCCTACAATGAGCAGTTCTTC. This translates into CASNYGNRDSSYNEQFF.

The gene calls are TRBV18 and TRBJ2-3; D not resolved. The CDR3 is 15 residues long. The germline V gene has CDR1 KGHSH and CDR2 LQKENI. V shed 6 bases and J shed 2 bases, with 15 bases lying between them. The DNA of the CDR3 is TGTGCCAGCTCCCGAATTCAGGATTACACAGATACGCAGTATTTT. Its protein product is CASSRIQDYTDTQYF.

V usage is TRBV5-1 and J usage is TRBJ2-1, with D possibly TRBD1 on 6 matching bases. This CDR3 is 17 amino acids long. The germline V gene encodes CDR1 SGHRS and CDR2 YFSETQ. V was cut by 4 bases and J by 6 bases, with 23 bases left in between. In nucleotides, the CDR3 is TGCGCCAGCAGCCCTGGGGGCCAGACGGGCTGGGGCAATGAGCAGTTCTTC. Translation gives CASSPGGQTGWGNEQFF.

J is TRBJ1-1 and V is TRBV5-4; possible D gene TRBD1, 6 bases. V lost 5 bases to trimming and J lost 2 bases, with 10 bases between them. There are 13 residues in the CDR3. Germline V lookup: CDR1 SGHNT, CDR2 YYREEE (reference sequence). The CDR3 is CASSWDTNTEAFF. The CDR3 DNA reads TGTGCCAGCAGTTGGGACACCAACACTGAAGCTTTCTTT.

This clone was recorded a few times. The chain couples TRBV19 to TRBJ1-2; 7 positions match TRBD1. The CDR3 has 13 residues. Germline CDR1 and CDR2: LNHDA and SQIVND (reference sequence). V gave up 6 bases and J gave up 7 bases; unmatched junction bases: 8. CDR3: CASSLDRAAGYTF. The CDR3 bases are TGTGCCAGTAGCCTAGACAGGGCAGCTGGCTACACCTTC.

This chain uses TRBV29-1 with TRBJ1-2; 7 bases map to TRBD1. CDR1 and CDR2 from the germline V gene are SQVTM and ANQGSEA. After removal of 6 bases from V and 4 bases from J, the junction contained 5 bases not matched to a gene. CDR3 length: 12 amino acids. The CDR3 here is CSVTTGTYGYTF. CDR3 in DNA: TGCAGCGTGACGACAGGGACCTATGGCTACACCTTC.

J is TRBJ2-7 and V is TRBV18; D unresolved. Germline lookup yields CDR1 KGHSH and CDR2 LQKENI. Trimming took 2 bases from V and 3 from J, leaving 11 bases between them. The CDR3 is 14 amino acids. The CDR3 sequence is CASSPMQAYYEQYF. CDR3 sequence (DNA): TGTGCCAGCTCACCAATGCAGGCATACTACGAGCAGTACTTC.

V and J are TRBV29-1 and TRBJ1-2; 11 nucleotides agree with TRBD1. The V segment lost 6 bases and the J segment 2 bases; nucleotides outside the gene matches: 5. CDR3 length: 14 amino acids. The germline V gene has CDR1 SQVTM and CDR2 ANQGSEA. This CDR3 is CSVGQGARNYGYTF. Here the CDR3 DNA reads TGCAGCGTCGGACAGGGGGCGCGGAACTATGGCTACACCTTC.

This sequence joins TRBV25-1 and TRBJ2-1, with 8 bases that match TRBD1. Germline V gene sequence: CDR1 MGHDK, CDR2 SYGVNS. V gave up 6 bases and J gave up 5 bases; unmatched junction bases: 6. This CDR3 region has 14 residues. The CDR3 here is CASSSGQGDNEQFF. The CDR3 bases are TGTGCCAGCAGCTCCGGACAGGGAGACAATGAGCAGTTCTTC.

CDR3 sequence reads: CASSDRVGEKLFF. The CDR3 nucleotides read TGCGCCAGCAGTGACAGGGTTGGTGAAAAACTGTTTTTT. This sequence joins TRBV10-2 and TRBJ1-4, with a possible D match to TRBD1 (5 bases). V lost 3 bases to trimming and J lost 7 bases, with 9 bases between them. The length of the CDR3 is 13 residues. Germline CDR1 and CDR2: WSHSY and SAAADI.

This clone occurred a few times. This chain connects TRBV7-2 to TRBJ1-5, with D uncertain. The germline V gene has CDR1 SGHTA and CDR2 FQGNSA. V lost 4 bases, J lost 2 bases, and 12 bases lay in between. This CDR3 spans 15 amino acids. The CDR3 reads CASSSTSMGNQPQHF. The CDR3 region has the DNA TGTGCCAGCAGCTCCACCTCTATGGGCAATCAGCCCCAGCATTTT.

The CDR3 region has the DNA TGCAGCGTTGTATCAGGGGGAAGGTCCTACGAGCAGTACTTC. Protein: CSVVSGGRSYEQYF. V usage is TRBV29-1 and J usage is TRBJ2-7; 7 bases match TRBD1. J lost 1 base, V lost 4 bases, and 7 bases had no gene match. This CDR3 is built from 14 residues. From germline, CDR1 is SQVTM and CDR2 ANQGSEA.

The rearrangement joins TRBV6-1 to TRBJ2-1, with D possibly being TRBD1 (6 bases). This CDR3 is 16 amino acids long. Trimming took off 4 bases at V and 4 bases at J, with 17 bases between the two ends. Germline V gene lookup returns CDR1 MNHNS and CDR2 SASEGT. CDR3 in DNA: TGTGCCAGCAGTGGAGGACAGAGGGCTCGATACAATGAGCAGTTCTTC. Protein sequence: CASSGGQRARYNEQFF.

The V call is TRBV19, the J call TRBJ2-1; TRBD2 matches at 11 bases. The CDR3 runs 17 residues. The germline V gene encodes CDR1 LNHDA and CDR2 SQIVND (reference sequence). Unmatched junction bases numbered 8, after V lost 4 bases and J lost 3 bases. The DNA for the CDR3 is TGTGCCAGTAGTAAGCCGTCCGGGACTAGCGGCTACAATGAGCAGTTCTTC. Amino acid sequence: CASSKPSGTSGYNEQFF.

This rearrangement joins TRBV10-2 to TRBJ2-5; TRBD1 matches 9 bases. The J call is doubtful: the DNA matches TRBJ2-7 better. CDR1 is WSHSY, CDR2 SAAADI, per germline. The CDR3 has 13 amino acids. The CDR3 sequence: CASGTGSAYEQYF. The CDR3 DNA reads TGCGCCAGTGGGACAGGGAGTGCCTACGAGCAGTACTTC.

This chain joins TRBV6-5 and TRBJ2-7; a possible D gene is TRBD2 (6 bases). V was shortened by 8 bases and J by 9 bases, with 20 bases between the two germline ends. The length of the CDR3 is 13 residues. Germline-derived CDR1 and CDR2 are MNHEY and SVGAGI. In DNA form, the CDR3 reads TGTGCCAGCGCCGAGGCGCGGGATTTTGGGCAGTACTTC. Encoded protein: CASAEARDFGQYF.